The 4 T cell receptor beta chains listed next were all sequenced from one sample in a study of identical twins. TCRdb passed the 5' RACE reads through MiXCR, listing each CDR3 protein once. Of 450,000 to 650,000 distinct CDR3 sequences listed, around a tenth are singletons. This sample was also put to use in a study of yellow fever vaccine responses in identical twins.

The sample consisted of PBMCs. The source of these receptors is a woman aged 18-29 years in good health.

There are a few counts of this clonotype. The chain employs TRBV12-3 or TRBV12-4 and TRBJ2-7; D is undetermined. This CDR3 region has 14 residues. V lost 3 bases and J lost 7, with 16 bases in between. Here the CDR3 reads CASSLAGPSREQYF. The CDR3 coding sequence is TGTGCCAGCAGTTTGGCCGGGCCATCTAGGGAGCAGTACTTC.

This clonotype was counted at least ten times. V gene TRBV20-1 combines with J gene TRBJ2-7, with 10 bases aligning to TRBD2. V was clipped by 5 bases and J by 0 bases; unmatched bases: 4. Germline lookup yields CDR1 DFQATT and CDR2 SNEGSKA (reference sequence). This CDR3 has 14 amino acids. The DNA for the CDR3 is TGCAGTGCTGTCGGACTAGCGGACTCCTACGAGCAGTACTTC. Translating gives CSAVGLADSYEQYF.

The rearrangement joins TRBV7-2 to TRBJ2-1; 11 nucleotides line up with TRBD2. CDR1 and CDR2 from the germline V gene are SGHTA and FQGNSA. V lost 4 bases and J lost 3; bases outside the gene matches: 8. This CDR3 has 17 amino acids. The CDR3 DNA follows: TGTGCCAGCAGCTCTAGGATGACTAGCGGGGTCTACAATGAGCAGTTCTTC. It encodes CASSSRMTSGVYNEQFF.

This clonotype showed up just a few times. This chain connects TRBV7-9 to TRBJ1-3, with D unresolved. CDR1 and CDR2 (germline): SEHNR, FQNEAQ (reference sequence). Trimming took off 5 bases at V and 0 bases at J, with 11 bases between the two ends. The CDR3 is made up of 15 amino acids. The CDR3 is CASSPSSFSGNTIYF. CDR3 bases: TGTGCCAGCAGCCCGAGCTCGTTCTCTGGAAACACCATATATTTT.